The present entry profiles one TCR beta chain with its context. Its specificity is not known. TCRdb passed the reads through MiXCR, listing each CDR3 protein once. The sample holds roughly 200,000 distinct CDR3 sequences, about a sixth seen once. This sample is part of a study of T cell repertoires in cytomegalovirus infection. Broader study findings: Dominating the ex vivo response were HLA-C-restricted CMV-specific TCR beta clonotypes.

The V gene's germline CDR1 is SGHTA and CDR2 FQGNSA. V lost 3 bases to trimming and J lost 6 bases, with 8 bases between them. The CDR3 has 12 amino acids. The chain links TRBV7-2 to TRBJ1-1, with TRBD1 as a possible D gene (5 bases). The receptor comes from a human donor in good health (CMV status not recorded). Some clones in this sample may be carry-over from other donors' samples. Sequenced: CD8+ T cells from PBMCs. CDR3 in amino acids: CASSFGGAEAFF. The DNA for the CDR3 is TGTGCCAGCAGCTTCGGGGGGGCTGAAGCTTTCTTT.